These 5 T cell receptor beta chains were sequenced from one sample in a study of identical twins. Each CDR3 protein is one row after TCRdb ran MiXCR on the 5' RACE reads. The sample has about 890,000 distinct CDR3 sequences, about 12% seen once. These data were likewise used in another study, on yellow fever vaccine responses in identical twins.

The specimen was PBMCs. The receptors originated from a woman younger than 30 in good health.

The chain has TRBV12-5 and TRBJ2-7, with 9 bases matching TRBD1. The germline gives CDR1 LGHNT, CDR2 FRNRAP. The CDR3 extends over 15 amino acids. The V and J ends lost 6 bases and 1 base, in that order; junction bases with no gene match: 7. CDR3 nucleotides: TGTGCTAGTGGCGTCGGGACAGGGATGTCCTACGAGCAGTACTTC. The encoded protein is CASGVGTGMSYEQYF.

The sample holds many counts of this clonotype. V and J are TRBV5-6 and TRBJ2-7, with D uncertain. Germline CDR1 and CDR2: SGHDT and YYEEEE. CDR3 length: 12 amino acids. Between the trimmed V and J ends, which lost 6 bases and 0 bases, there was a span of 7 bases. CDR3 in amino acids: CASKGSSYEQYF. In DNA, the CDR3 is TGTGCCAGCAAAGGTAGCTCCTACGAGCAGTACTTC.

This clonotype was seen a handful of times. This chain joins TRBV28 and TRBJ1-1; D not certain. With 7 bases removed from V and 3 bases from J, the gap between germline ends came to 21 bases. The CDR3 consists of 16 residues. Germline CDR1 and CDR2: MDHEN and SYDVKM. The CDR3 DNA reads TGTGCCAGCAAAACCCCCCGTTTAATAGTACACACTGAAGCTTTCTTT. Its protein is CASKTPRLIVHTEAFF.

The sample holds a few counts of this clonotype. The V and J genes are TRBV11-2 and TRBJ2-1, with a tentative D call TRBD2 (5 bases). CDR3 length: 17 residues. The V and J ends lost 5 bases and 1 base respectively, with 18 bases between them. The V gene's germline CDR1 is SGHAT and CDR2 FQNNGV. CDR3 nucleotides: TGTGCCAGCAGCATTCCGATAGAGGCGGGTTCCTACAATGAGCAGTTCTTC. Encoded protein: CASSIPIEAGSYNEQFF.

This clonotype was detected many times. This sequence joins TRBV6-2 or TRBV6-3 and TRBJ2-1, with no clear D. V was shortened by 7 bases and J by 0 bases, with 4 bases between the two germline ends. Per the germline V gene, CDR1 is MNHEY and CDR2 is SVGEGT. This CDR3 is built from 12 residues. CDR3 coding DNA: TGTGCCAGCAAGAGCTCCTACAATGAGCAGTTCTTC. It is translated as CASKSSYNEQFF.